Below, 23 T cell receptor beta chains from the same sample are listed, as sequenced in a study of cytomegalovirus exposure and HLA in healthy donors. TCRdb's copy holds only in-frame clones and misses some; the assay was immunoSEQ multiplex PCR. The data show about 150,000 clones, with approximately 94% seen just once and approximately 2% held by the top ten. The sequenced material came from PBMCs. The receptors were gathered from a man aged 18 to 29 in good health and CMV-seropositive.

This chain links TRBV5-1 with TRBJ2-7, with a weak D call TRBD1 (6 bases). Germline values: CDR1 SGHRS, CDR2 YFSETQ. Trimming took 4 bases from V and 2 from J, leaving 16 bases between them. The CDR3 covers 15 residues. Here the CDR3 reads CASSRNGQLTYEQYF. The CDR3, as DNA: TGCGCCAGCAGCCGAAATGGACAGCTAACCTACGAGCAGTACTTC.

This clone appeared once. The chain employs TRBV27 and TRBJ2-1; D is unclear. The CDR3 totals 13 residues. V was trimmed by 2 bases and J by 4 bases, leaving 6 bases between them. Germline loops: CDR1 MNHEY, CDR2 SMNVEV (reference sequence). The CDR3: CASSLGIYNEQFF. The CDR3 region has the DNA TGTGCCAGCAGTTTAGGCATTTACAATGAGCAGTTCTTC.

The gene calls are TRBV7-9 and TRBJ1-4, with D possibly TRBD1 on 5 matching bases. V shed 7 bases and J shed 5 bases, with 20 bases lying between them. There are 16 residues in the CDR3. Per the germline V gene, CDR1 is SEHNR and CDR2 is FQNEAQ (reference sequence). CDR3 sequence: CASNLGPTEGNEKLFF. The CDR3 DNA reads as TGTGCCAGCAACCTGGGGCCGACAGAAGGGAATGAAAAACTGTTTTTT.

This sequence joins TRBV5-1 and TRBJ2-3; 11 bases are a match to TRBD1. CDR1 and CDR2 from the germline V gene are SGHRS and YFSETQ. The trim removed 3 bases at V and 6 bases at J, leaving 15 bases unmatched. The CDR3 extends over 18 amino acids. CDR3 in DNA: TGCGCCAGCAGCTGGCTAGGGGCGGACAGGGGGCTCGGGGATACGCAGTATTTT. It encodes CASSWLGADRGLGDTQYF.

CDR3 DNA sequence: TGCGCCAGCAGCCAGGGACAGCTCAATGAGCAGTTCTTC. It codes for CASSQGQLNEQFF. The V call is TRBV4-1, the J call TRBJ2-1; 7 nucleotides match TRBD1. Trimming took 3 bases from V and 6 from J; bases not matched to a gene: 2. The CDR3 contains 13 residues. CDR1 and CDR2 from the germline V gene are MGHRA and YSYEKL.

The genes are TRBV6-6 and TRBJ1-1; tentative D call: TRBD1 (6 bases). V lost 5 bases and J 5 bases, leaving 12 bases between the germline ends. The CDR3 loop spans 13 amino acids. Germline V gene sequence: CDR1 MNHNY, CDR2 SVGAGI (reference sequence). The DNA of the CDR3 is TGTGCCAGCAGTCAGGGGTTTGGTACTGAAGCTTTCTTT. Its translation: CASSQGFGTEAFF.

Here the CDR3 reads CASSEQGSYNEQFF. In nucleotides, the CDR3 is TGTGCCAGCAGTGAACAGGGTTCCTACAATGAGCAGTTCTTC. The chain employs TRBV6-1 and TRBJ2-1; tentatively, D is TRBD1 (5 bases). CDR1 is MNHNS and CDR2 is SASEGT in the germline V gene. This CDR3 comprises 14 residues. V lost 2 bases and J 1 base, leaving 6 bases between the germline ends.

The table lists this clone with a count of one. The CDR3 sequence is CASSLVLTSGSHEQYF. For the CDR3, the DNA is TGTGCCAGCAGCTTGGTTTTGACTAGCGGGAGCCACGAGCAGTACTTC. This chain uses TRBV5-6 with TRBJ2-7; 12 bases match TRBD2. In germline, CDR1 is SGHDT, CDR2 YYEEEE. The CDR3 is 16 amino acids. After removal of 0 bases from V and 5 bases from J, the junction contained 6 bases not matched to a gene.

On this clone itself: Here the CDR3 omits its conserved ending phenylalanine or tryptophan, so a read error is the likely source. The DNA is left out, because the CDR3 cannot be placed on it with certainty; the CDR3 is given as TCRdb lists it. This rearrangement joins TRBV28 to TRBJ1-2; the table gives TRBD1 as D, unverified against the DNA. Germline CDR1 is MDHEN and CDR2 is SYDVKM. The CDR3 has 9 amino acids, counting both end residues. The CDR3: CASPPRGPL.

CDR3 nucleotides: TGTGCCAGCACTCGACAGGGGATGGCCACTGAAGCTTTCTTT. Translating gives CASTRQGMATEAFF. The chain is built from TRBV6-6 and TRBJ1-1, with 8 bases lining up with TRBD1. V was pared by 7 bases and J by 4 bases, with 8 bases of the junction left unmatched. Germline V gene lookup returns CDR1 MNHNY and CDR2 SVGAGI (reference sequence). The CDR3 loop spans 14 amino acids.

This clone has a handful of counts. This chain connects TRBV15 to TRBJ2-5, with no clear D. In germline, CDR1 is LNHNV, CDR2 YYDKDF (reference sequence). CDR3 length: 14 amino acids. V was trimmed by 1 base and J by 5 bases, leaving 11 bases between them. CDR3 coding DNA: TGTGCCACCAGCAGAGGCGGCCAATCCGAGACCCAGTACTTC. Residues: CATSRGGQSETQYF. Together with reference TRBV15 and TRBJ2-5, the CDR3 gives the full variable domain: DAMVIQNPRYQVTQFGKPVTLSCSQTLNHNVMYWYQQKSSQAPKLLFHYYDKDFNNEADTPDNFQSRRPNTSFCFLDIRSPGLGDTAMYLCATSRGGQSETQYFGPGTRLLVL.

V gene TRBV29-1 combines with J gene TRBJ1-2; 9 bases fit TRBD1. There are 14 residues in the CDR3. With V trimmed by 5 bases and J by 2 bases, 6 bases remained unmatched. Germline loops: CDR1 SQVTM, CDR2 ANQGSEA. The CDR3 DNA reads TGCAGCGTTTTGACAGGGGGGAAAAACTATGGCTACACCTTC. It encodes CSVLTGGKNYGYTF.

The CDR3 DNA reads TGTGCCAGCAGCCATTTGGTGGGGCTCAATTCACCCCTCCACTTT. Translating gives CASSHLVGLNSPLHF. The chain has TRBV6-5 and TRBJ1-6; TRBD1 might be the D (5 bases). The V end lost 6 bases, the J end lost 7 bases, and 16 bases lay between the germline ends. This CDR3 contains 15 residues. Germline V gives CDR1 MNHEY, CDR2 SVGAGI.

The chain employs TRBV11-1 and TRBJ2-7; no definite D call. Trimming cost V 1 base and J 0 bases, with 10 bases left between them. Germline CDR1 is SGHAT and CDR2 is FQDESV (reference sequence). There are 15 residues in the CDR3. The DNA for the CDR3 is TGTGCCAGCAGCTTAGGCGGTTTCCTCTCCTACGAGCAGTACTTC. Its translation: CASSLGGFLSYEQYF.

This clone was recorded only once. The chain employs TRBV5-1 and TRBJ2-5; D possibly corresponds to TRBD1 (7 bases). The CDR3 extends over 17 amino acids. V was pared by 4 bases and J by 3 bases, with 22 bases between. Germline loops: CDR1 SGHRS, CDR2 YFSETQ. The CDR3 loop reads CASSRGQGGHYKETQYF. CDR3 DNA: TGCGCCAGCAGCCGGGGGCAGGGGGGCCACTACAAAGAGACCCAGTACTTC.

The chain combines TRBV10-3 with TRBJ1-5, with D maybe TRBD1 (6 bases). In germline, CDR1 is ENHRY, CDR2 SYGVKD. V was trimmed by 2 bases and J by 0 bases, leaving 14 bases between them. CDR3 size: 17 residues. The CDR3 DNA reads TGTGCCATCAGTGAGAGGGGGTGGGGATATAGCAATCAGCCCCAGCATTTT. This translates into CAISERGWGYSNQPQHF.

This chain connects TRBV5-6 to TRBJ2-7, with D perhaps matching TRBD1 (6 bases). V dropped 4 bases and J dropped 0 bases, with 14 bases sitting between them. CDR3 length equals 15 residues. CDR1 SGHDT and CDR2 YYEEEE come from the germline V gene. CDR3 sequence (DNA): TGTGCCAGCAGCCGCTACAGGGTTAGCTCCTACGAGCAGTACTTC. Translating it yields CASSRYRVSSYEQYF.

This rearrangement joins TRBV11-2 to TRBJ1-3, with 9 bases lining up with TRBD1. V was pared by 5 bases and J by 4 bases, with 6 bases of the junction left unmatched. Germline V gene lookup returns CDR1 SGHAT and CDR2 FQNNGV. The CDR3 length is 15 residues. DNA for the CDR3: TGTGCCAGCAGCCCGGACAGGGGTTTCGGAAACACCATATATTTT. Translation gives CASSPDRGFGNTIYF. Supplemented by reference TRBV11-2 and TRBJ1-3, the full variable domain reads EAGVAQSPRYKIIEKRQSVAFWCNPISGHATLYWYQQILGQGPKLLIQFQNNGVVDDSQLPKDRFSAERLKGVDSTLKIQPAKLEDSAVYLCASSPDRGFGNTIYFGEGSWLTVV.

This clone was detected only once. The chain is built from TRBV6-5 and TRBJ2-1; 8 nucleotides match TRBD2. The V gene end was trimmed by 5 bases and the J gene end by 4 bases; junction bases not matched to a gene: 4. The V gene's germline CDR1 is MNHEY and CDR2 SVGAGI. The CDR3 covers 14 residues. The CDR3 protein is CASSQRGYYNEQFF. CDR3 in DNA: TGTGCCAGCAGTCAGCGGGGGTATTACAATGAGCAGTTCTTC.

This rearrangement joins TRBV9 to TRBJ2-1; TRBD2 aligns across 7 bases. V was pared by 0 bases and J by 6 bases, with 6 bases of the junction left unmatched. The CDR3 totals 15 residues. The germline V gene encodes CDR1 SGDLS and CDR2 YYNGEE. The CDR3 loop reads CASSVGGGSANEQFF. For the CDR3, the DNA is TGTGCCAGCAGCGTAGGCGGGGGTAGCGCCAATGAGCAGTTCTTC.

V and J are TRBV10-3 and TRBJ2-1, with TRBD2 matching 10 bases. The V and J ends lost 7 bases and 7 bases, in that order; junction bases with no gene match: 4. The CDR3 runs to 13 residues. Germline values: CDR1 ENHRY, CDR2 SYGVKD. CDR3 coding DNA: TGTGCCATCACCAGCGGGAGGGGGAATGAGCAGTTCTTC. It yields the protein CAITSGRGNEQFF.

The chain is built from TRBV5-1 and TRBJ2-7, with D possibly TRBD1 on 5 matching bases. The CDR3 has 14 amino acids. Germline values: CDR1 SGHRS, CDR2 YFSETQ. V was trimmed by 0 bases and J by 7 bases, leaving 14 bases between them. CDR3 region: CASSLDRPAGEQYF. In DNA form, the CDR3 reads TGCGCCAGCAGCTTGGACAGGCCGGCTGGGGAGCAGTACTTC.

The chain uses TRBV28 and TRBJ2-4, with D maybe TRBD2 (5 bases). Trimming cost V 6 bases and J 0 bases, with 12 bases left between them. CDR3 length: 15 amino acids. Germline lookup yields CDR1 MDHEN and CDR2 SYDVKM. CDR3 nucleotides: TGTGCCAGCAGCCGGTCCGGGGTAGCCAAAAACATTCAGTACTTC. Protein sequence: CASSRSGVAKNIQYF.